This entry is about one T cell receptor (beta chain). Its antigen is currently unknown. The data stem from a study of cytomegalovirus exposure and HLA in healthy donors. The study's findings and limits: Analysis was carried out at a later point, and it linked a missense DCLRE1C variant to TCR beta V- and J-gene trimming. TRBV6-2, TRBV6-3 and some other V segments were excluded as indistinguishable. Presence/absence analyses assumed roughly uniform sequencing depth across donors, which may not hold.

The CDR3 runs to 13 residues. Germline lookup yields CDR1 MRHNA and CDR2 SNTAGT. Deletions cut 2 bases from V and 8 bases from J, with 12 bases between. The PCR had 60 Vbeta and 13 Jbeta primers. Original processing methods: In a later analysis, 75 million to 85 million unique TCR beta chains included roughly 11 million shared by two or more donors. Profiling relied on immunoSEQ multiplex PCR, and the TCRdb table lists in-frame clones only, not all of them. For V, J and clone size, that table is used; D and trimming come from the DNA. Of some 220,000 clones in the sample, more than 60% were seen once.

The V and J genes are TRBV6-4 and TRBJ1-1; no reliable D call. This TCR derives from a woman aged 55-75 years in good health and CMV-seropositive. The sequencing sample was made of PBMCs. The CDR3 reads CASSDLLGKEAFF. The CDR3 nucleotides read TGTGCCAGCAGTGACCTCCTTGGCAAGGAAGCTTTCTTT.